This paragraph covers one TCR beta chain sequence. No antigen is known for it. Germline lookup yields CDR1 SQVTM and CDR2 ANQGSEA. This CDR3 is built from 13 residues. V was trimmed by 3 bases and J by 1 base, leaving 9 bases between them. The sample is drawn from a study of T cell clones after liver transplantation. Study-level findings and limits: In 5 of 8 subjects, circulating graft-donor-reactive CD4 TCRbeta sequences fell significantly after transplant.

Clones were read by immunoSEQ multiplex PCR, and TCRdb kept only the in-frame ones, dropping some. The data contain tens of thousands of clones, under 95% of them seen just once; the ten biggest clones take up approximately 2.6%. This specimen was CD4+ T cells from blood, taken before liver transplant. The chain links TRBV29-1 to TRBJ1-1; D is undetermined. The clonotype originates from a human donor who received a liver transplant. DNA for the CDR3: TGCAGCGTTGAGGAGGCGCCGAACACTGAAGCTTTCTTT. This encodes CSVEEAPNTEAFF.